This TCR beta chain appears in the sequencing data of a study of cytomegalovirus exposure and HLA in healthy donors. Whole-study results and caveats: As a later analysis revealed, most CMV-associated TCR beta chains appeared HLA-restricted. In a later analysis, TCR beta V- and J-gene trimming was associated with a missense DCLRE1C variant.

Primers for the PCR totalled 60 Vbeta and 13 Jbeta. Produced via immunoSEQ multiplex PCR; TCRdb's table is partial and in-frame only. Here the sample spans about 160,000 clones, roughly four fifths being singletons. Points on this clone: The target antigen is unknown.

Germline V CDR1 and CDR2: LNHDA, SQIVND (reference sequence). Trimming removed 1 base from V and 1 base from J, with 7 bases in between. The CDR3 consists of 14 residues. The V and J genes are TRBV19 and TRBJ1-1; D is possibly TRBD1 (6 bases). Specimen: PBMCs. This TCR was sampled from a man between 40 and 49 years old in good health and CMV-seronegative. CDR3 nucleotides: TGTGCCAGTAGTATAGTGACAGGGAACACTGAAGCTTTCTTT. The encoded protein is CASSIVTGNTEAFF.